These 4 T cell receptor beta chains were sequenced from one sample in a study of synovial regulatory T cells in juvenile arthritis. Using immunoSEQ multiplex PCR, the repertoire was profiled, and TCRdb retains in-frame clones only, with some absent. The sample has 7,500 to 10,000 clones; the top ten hold 0.35%. What was sequenced was Treg cells from blood. Subset indicated: remaining (HLA-DR-negative) circulating blood Treg cells. All receptors derive from a donor under 30 with juvenile idiopathic arthritis.

The rearrangement uses TRBV6-1 and TRBJ1-2. Germline V gene lookup returns CDR1 MNHNS and CDR2 SASEGT. CDR3 length equals 12 residues. This entry has no DNA. The CDR3 spells CASIGIARGYTF.

The genes are TRBV11-2 and TRBJ2-5. There are 12 residues in the CDR3. No DNA is listed. Germline assignment: CDR1 SGHAT and CDR2 FQNNGV. The chain's CDR3 is CASSLGSYEQYF.

This chain uses TRBV27 with TRBJ2-3; the D call of TRBD2 rests on TCRdb alone, since no DNA is present to check it. The CDR3 runs 17 residues. The DNA is unrecorded. Germline assignment: CDR1 MNHEY and CDR2 SMNVEV (reference sequence). The CDR3 loop reads CASSLRLAGGRTDTQYF.

The chain employs TRBV11-3 and TRBJ2-7; the D gene TCRdb calls, TRBD1, cannot be checked with no DNA. This CDR3 contains 13 residues. No DNA is given. CDR1 is SGHNT and CDR2 is YENEEA in the germline V gene. The CDR3 spells CASSLDRNYEQYF. The complete variable domain, with remaining parts taken from reference TRBV11-3 and TRBJ2-7, reads EAGVVQSPRYKIIEKKQPVAFWCNPISGHNTLYWYLQNLGQGPELLIRYENEEAVDDSQLPKDRFSAERLKGVDSTLKIQPAELGDSAVYLCASSLDRNYEQYFGPGTRLTVT.